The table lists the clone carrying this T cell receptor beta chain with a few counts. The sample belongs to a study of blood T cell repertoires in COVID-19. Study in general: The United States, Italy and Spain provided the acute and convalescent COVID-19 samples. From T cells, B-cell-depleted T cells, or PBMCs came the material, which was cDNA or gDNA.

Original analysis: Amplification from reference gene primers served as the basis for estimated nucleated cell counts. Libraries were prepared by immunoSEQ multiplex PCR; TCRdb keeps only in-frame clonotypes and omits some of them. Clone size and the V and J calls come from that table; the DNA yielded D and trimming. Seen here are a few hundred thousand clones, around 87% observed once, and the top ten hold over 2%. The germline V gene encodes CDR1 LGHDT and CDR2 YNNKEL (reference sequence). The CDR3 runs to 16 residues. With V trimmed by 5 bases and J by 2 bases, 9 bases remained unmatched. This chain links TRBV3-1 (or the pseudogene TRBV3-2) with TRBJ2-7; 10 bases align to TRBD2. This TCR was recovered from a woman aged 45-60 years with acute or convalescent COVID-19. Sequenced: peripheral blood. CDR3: CASSSGLAEGAYEQYF. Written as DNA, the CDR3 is TGTGCCAGCAGCTCCGGACTAGCGGAGGGTGCCTACGAGCAGTACTTC.